Following are 21 T cell receptor beta chains from one sample sequenced in a study of blood T cells in healthy people across ages. A second about 6 to 12 cycle PCR used barcoded and J-beta primers. TCRdb reprocessed the 5' RACE reads with MiXCR, giving one entry per CDR3 protein. In the table there are approximately 780,000 distinct CDR3 sequences, about 26% of which are singletons. The same specimen was also included in a second study, on T cells of mothers and their children.

Sequences were obtained from blood. The receptors come from a boy aged 10-17 years in good health.

The table lists this clonotype with many counts. V usage is TRBV12-3 or TRBV12-4 and J usage is TRBJ2-7; D might be TRBD1 (7 bases). This CDR3 comprises 13 residues. The ends were cut back, 3 bases at V and 3 bases at J, with 9 bases in the middle. CDR3 coding DNA: TGTGCCAGCAGTTTGCAGGGGGGCTACGAGCAGTACTTC. It codes for CASSLQGGYEQYF.

In this sample, this clonotype turned up a few times. The V and J genes are TRBV6-5 and TRBJ1-4; a possible D gene is TRBD1 (5 bases). This CDR3 has 17 amino acids. Germline V gives CDR1 MNHEY, CDR2 SVGAGI. V was shortened by 3 bases and J by 4 bases, with 18 bases between the two germline ends. CDR3 DNA sequence: TGTGCCAGCAGTTATCGCCTTGGGGGTTGGGATAATGAAAAACTGTTTTTT. Translating it yields CASSYRLGGWDNEKLFF.

The rearrangement joins TRBV15 to TRBJ2-7, with D possibly TRBD1 on 6 matching bases. Looked up from germline, CDR1 is LNHNV and CDR2 is YYDKDF (reference sequence). The CDR3 is made up of 13 amino acids. With 3 bases removed from V and 2 bases from J, the gap between germline ends came to 8 bases. The CDR3 sequence is CATSSNRAYEQYF. CDR3 DNA: TGTGCCACCAGCAGCAACAGGGCCTACGAGCAGTACTTC.

This clonotype was counted between two and nine times. The chain's CDR3 is CASSREVGETQYF. For the CDR3, the DNA is TGTGCCAGCAGCCGGGAAGTAGGGGAGACCCAGTACTTC. The rearrangement uses TRBV5-6 and TRBJ2-5, with D perhaps TRBD2 (5 bases). Trimming cost V 4 bases and J 5 bases, with 12 bases left between them. The length of the CDR3 is 13 residues. The V gene's germline CDR1 is SGHDT and CDR2 YYEEEE.

The chain uses TRBV7-9 and TRBJ2-1; 8 bases match TRBD2. With V trimmed by 4 bases and J by 4 bases, 12 bases remained unmatched. CDR1 is SEHNR and CDR2 is FQNEAQ in the germline V gene (reference sequence). This CDR3 spans 17 amino acids. CDR3 nucleotide sequence: TGTGCCAGCAGCTCCAGCTCTCGCGGGGGGCTGTACAATGAGCAGTTCTTC. It specifies CASSSSSRGGLYNEQFF.

The chain recombines TRBV5-5 with TRBJ2-1; 7 nucleotides agree with TRBD1. The J segment lost 3 bases and the V segment lost 7 bases, leaving 4 bases of the junction unmatched. Germline values: CDR1 SGHKS, CDR2 YYEKEE (reference sequence). The CDR3 runs 13 residues. CDR3 DNA sequence: TGTGCCAGCCAGGACAGGTTCTACAATGAGCAGTTCTTC. The encoded protein is CASQDRFYNEQFF.

The chain is built from TRBV28 and TRBJ2-7; 10 bases fit TRBD1. Germline CDR1 reads MDHEN; CDR2 reads SYDVKM. The CDR3 is made up of 15 amino acids. The V and J ends lost 7 bases and 5 bases, in that order; junction bases with no gene match: 11. The CDR3 sequence is CASTAPGQGTNEQYF. The CDR3 DNA is TGTGCCAGCACCGCCCCGGGACAGGGGACCAACGAGCAGTACTTC. Full variable domain (missing parts from reference TRBV28 and TRBJ2-7): DVKVTQSSRYLVKRTGEKVFLECVQDMDHENMFWYRQDPGLGLRLIYFSYDVKMKEKGDIPEGYSVSREKKERFSLILESASTNQTSMYLCASTAPGQGTNEQYFGPGTRLTVT.

This clonotype was picked up a small number of times. The chain couples TRBV9 to TRBJ1-5; no clear D gene. Germline V gene data show CDR1 as SGDLS and CDR2 as YYNGEE. Deletions cut 7 bases from V and 4 bases from J, with 12 bases between. There are 13 residues in the CDR3. CDR3 nucleotide sequence: TGTGCCAGCGAAGGAGAACAGAATCAGCCCCAGCATTTT. It translates to CASEGEQNQPQHF.

The chain combines TRBV9 with TRBJ1-4, with 9 bases that match TRBD1. Germline CDR1 SGDLS, CDR2 YYNGEE. The CDR3 has 15 residues. The junction had 7 bases not matched to a gene; V was cut back by 4 bases and J by 6 bases. The DNA for the CDR3 is TGTGCCAGCAGCCCTCGACAGGGGGAAGATGAAAAACTGTTTTTT. This codes for CASSPRQGEDEKLFF.

This clonotype was seen only a few times. The chain is built from TRBV12-3 or TRBV12-4 and TRBJ2-3; 7 nucleotides line up with TRBD2. V lost 6 bases and J lost 0; bases outside the gene matches: 6. The CDR3 sequence is 15 residues long. The chain's CDR3 is CASSHRGESTDTQYF. The DNA of the CDR3 is TGTGCCAGCAGCCATCGGGGGGAAAGCACAGATACGCAGTATTTT.

This clonotype was found a few times. This chain links TRBV20-1 with TRBJ2-4; TRBD1 is a possible D gene (6 bases). Germline V lookup: CDR1 DFQATT, CDR2 SNEGSKA (reference sequence). Trimming pared 7 bases from V and 7 bases from J, leaving 20 bases between. The CDR3 is made up of 14 amino acids. CDR3 in DNA: TGCAGTGGCCAACGCTCCCAGGGGTTCAACATTCAGTACTTC. It translates to CSGQRSQGFNIQYF.

This chain connects TRBV28 to TRBJ2-4; TRBD2 matches 10 bases. CDR1 MDHEN and CDR2 SYDVKM come from the germline V gene. Trimming removed 6 bases from V and 8 bases from J; junction bases left unmatched: 10. The CDR3 runs 15 residues. The CDR3 loop reads CASSLTSGVGDIQYF. The DNA of the CDR3 is TGTGCCAGCAGCCTAACTAGCGGGGTGGGGGACATTCAGTACTTC.

The rearrangement joins TRBV10-3 to TRBJ2-1, with 9 bases identical to TRBD2. The trim removed 4 bases at V and 10 bases at J, leaving 8 bases unmatched. CDR1 ENHRY and CDR2 SYGVKD come from the germline V gene. The CDR3 is 14 amino acids. The CDR3 loop is CAISGPGSGSEQFF. In nucleotides, the CDR3 is TGTGCCATCAGTGGCCCCGGTAGCGGGAGCGAGCAGTTCTTC.

The chain carries TRBV12-3 or TRBV12-4 and TRBJ2-3, with TRBD2 as a possible D gene (6 bases). This CDR3 spans 14 amino acids. V dropped 4 bases and J dropped 1 base, with 9 bases sitting between them. In DNA, the CDR3 is TGTGCCAGCAGTTACTTAGCGGGCACAGATACGCAGTATTTT. Amino acids: CASSYLAGTDTQYF.

The chain carries TRBV20-1 and TRBJ2-1; tentative D call: TRBD2 (5 bases). The CDR3 runs to 16 residues. The germline gives CDR1 DFQATT, CDR2 SNEGSKA (reference sequence). The germline V and J ends were trimmed by 1 base and 2 bases, with 15 bases remaining between them. In DNA form, the CDR3 reads TGCAGTGCTAGAGTTCGATCAGCGGTGGCCTACAATGAGCAGTTCTTC. Its translation is CSARVRSAVAYNEQFF.

The V and J genes are TRBV10-3 and TRBJ1-6; D is ambiguous. Germline V gene lookup returns CDR1 ENHRY and CDR2 SYGVKD. With 6 bases removed from V and 5 bases from J, the gap between germline ends came to 11 bases. This CDR3 region has 14 residues. The CDR3 coding sequence is TGTGCCATCAGGTTAACTGGGGATAATTCACCCCTCCACTTT. Protein: CAIRLTGDNSPLHF.

Comments on this clonotype: One end of the junction varies from germline; a read error may be responsible. The rearrangement uses TRBV28 and TRBJ2-7; the D gene is possibly TRBD2 (5 bases). The CDR3 totals 11 residues. Germline V gene sequence: CDR1 MDHEN, CDR2 SYDVKM. CDR3 coding DNA: TGTGCCAGCAGCCCTAGCTCACCCCTCCACTTC. Protein product: CASSPSSPLHF.

This clonotype showed up just a few times. V gene TRBV6-5 combines with J gene TRBJ1-2; perhaps TRBD1 as D (6 bases). V lost 0 bases and J 4 bases, leaving 15 bases between the germline ends. Germline loops: CDR1 MNHEY, CDR2 SVGAGI. The CDR3 consists of 16 residues. CDR3 nucleotides: TGTGCCAGCAGTTACTCGTCGGCCGAGGGGGGCTATGGCTACACCTTC. As protein: CASSYSSAEGGYGYTF.

This clonotype was seen only a few times. The V call is TRBV7-2, the J call TRBJ2-1, with TRBD2 matching over 8 bases. The ends lost 5 bases at V and 3 bases at J; junction bases unmatched: 6. This CDR3 contains 15 residues. CDR1 and CDR2 (germline): SGHTA, FQGNSA. The CDR3 here is CASSPSGGDYNEQFF. In DNA form, the CDR3 reads TGTGCCAGCAGCCCCAGCGGGGGCGACTACAATGAGCAGTTCTTC.

This clonotype was counted a few times. The chain combines TRBV18 with TRBJ1-6; perhaps TRBD1 as D (5 bases). This CDR3 is built from 14 residues. Trimming left V 2 bases short and J 10 bases short, with 12 bases between. Germline V CDR1 and CDR2: KGHSH, LQKENI. The DNA of the CDR3 is TGTGCCAGCTCACCAGGGACCCGGGGATCACCCCTCCACTTT. It encodes CASSPGTRGSPLHF.

This clonotype was seen only a few times. The chain is built from TRBV28 and TRBJ2-3; 7 bases match TRBD2. This CDR3 spans 17 amino acids. Germline trimming cut 6 bases from V and 1 base from J; bases unmatched to any gene: 13. The germline V gene has CDR1 MDHEN and CDR2 SYDVKM. CDR3 amino acids: CASSSFGSTSGTDTQYF. In nucleotides, the CDR3 is TGTGCCAGCAGCTCCTTCGGGTCTACTAGCGGCACAGATACGCAGTATTTT.